Below, 14 T cell receptor beta chains from the same sample are listed, as sequenced in a study of cytomegalovirus exposure and HLA in healthy donors. Primers included in the PCR were 60 Vbeta and 13 Jbeta primers. Repertoires were generated with immunoSEQ multiplex PCR, while TCRdb's copy carries only in-frame clones and drops some. Among approximately 140,000 clones listed, roughly 88% were seen once. The specimen sequenced was PBMCs. All receptors come from a boy aged 10-17 years in good health and CMV-seronegative.

CDR3 amino acids: CAIKDNSGNTIYF. The CDR3 DNA reads as TGTGCCATCAAGGACAACTCTGGAAACACCATATATTTT. The genes are TRBV6-5 and TRBJ1-3; D is perhaps TRBD1 (5 bases). Germline assignment: CDR1 MNHEY and CDR2 SVGAGI. V dropped 10 bases and J dropped 0 bases, with 10 bases sitting between them. The CDR3 totals 13 residues.

The V gene is TRBV25-1, the J gene TRBJ1-4; TRBD1 matches 7 bases. The CDR3 contains 13 residues. V gave up 8 bases and J gave up 5 bases; unmatched junction bases: 5. Germline CDR1 reads MGHDK; CDR2 reads SYGVNS. DNA of the CDR3: TGTGCCAGCCGGGACAGTGACAATGAAAAACTGTTTTTT. Translated: CASRDSDNEKLFF.

The chain links TRBV9 to TRBJ1-1; D is unresolved. Trimming stripped 0 bases from V and 4 bases from J, with 7 bases between. Germline V gives CDR1 SGDLS, CDR2 YYNGEE. This CDR3 has 13 amino acids. CDR3: CASSVGWSTEAFF. Written as DNA, the CDR3 is TGTGCCAGCAGCGTAGGGTGGAGCACTGAAGCTTTCTTT.

This clone was seen once. The J gene is TRBJ2-7, the V gene TRBV7-3; TRBD1 might be the D (5 bases). Per germline, CDR1 SGHTA and CDR2 FQGTGA. This CDR3 has 15 residues. Trimming took off 2 bases at V and 3 bases at J, with 14 bases between the two ends. The CDR3 region has the DNA TGTGCCAGCAGCTTAGCAATGACAGTAAGCTACGAGCAGTACTTC. It specifies CASSLAMTVSYEQYF.

The table lists this clone with a few counts. This chain joins TRBV5-1 and TRBJ1-5; perhaps TRBD1 as D (5 bases). The CDR3 sequence is 14 residues long. CDR1 is SGHRS, CDR2 YFSETQ, per germline. V was trimmed by 0 bases and J by 6 bases, leaving 10 bases between them. The CDR3: CASSLGGVPQPQHF. The CDR3 bases are TGCGCCAGCAGCTTGGGGGGGGTCCCTCAGCCCCAGCATTTT.

The chain uses TRBV4-1 and TRBJ1-3, with D unclear. This CDR3 is 15 amino acids long. The germline V gene has CDR1 MGHRA and CDR2 YSYEKL. The V end lost 5 bases, the J end lost 3 bases, and 14 bases lay between the germline ends. This CDR3 reads CASSYPGLSGNTIYF. CDR3 DNA sequence: TGCGCCAGCAGCTACCCCGGACTGAGTGGAAACACCATATATTTT.

This clone was observed a handful of times. CDR3 amino acids: CASSLRGTGVEQYF. In DNA form, the CDR3 reads TGTGCCAGCAGCTTAAGGGGGACAGGGGTCGAGCAGTACTTC. V is TRBV7-8 and J is TRBJ2-7; 10 nucleotides align to TRBD1. V lost 2 bases, J lost 6 bases, and 4 bases stayed unmatched. Germline values: CDR1 SGHVS, CDR2 FQNEAQ. The CDR3 is made up of 14 amino acids.

This chain links TRBV9 with TRBJ1-2; 9 bases line up with TRBD1. The germline CDR1 and CDR2 sequences are SGDLS and YYNGEE. CDR3 size: 15 residues. Trimming took 4 bases from V and 5 from J; bases not matched to a gene: 9. In DNA, the CDR3 is TGTGCCAGCAGCCTAAGAACACAGGGGGCTTATGGCTACACCTTC. This sequence encodes CASSLRTQGAYGYTF.

V usage is TRBV9 and J usage is TRBJ2-7, with 8 bases that match TRBD2. Unmatched junction bases numbered 4, after V lost 0 bases and J lost 5 bases. Per germline, CDR1 SGDLS and CDR2 YYNGEE. The CDR3 is 14 residues long. The DNA for the CDR3 is TGTGCCAGCAGCGTAGCCGGGGGGGTCGACGAGCAGTACTTC. This sequence encodes CASSVAGGVDEQYF.

The chain couples TRBV2 to TRBJ2-1; a possible D gene is TRBD1 (7 bases). Between the trimmed V and J ends, which lost 6 bases and 1 base, there was a span of 16 bases. The CDR3 totals 16 residues. CDR1 and CDR2 from the germline V gene are SNHLY and FYNNEI. The CDR3 loop reads CASSVSGGRSYNEQFF. The CDR3 DNA is TGTGCCAGCAGCGTATCAGGGGGGAGGTCCTACAATGAGCAGTTCTTC.

J is TRBJ1-6 and V is TRBV18; 8 bases fit TRBD1. The V gene's germline CDR1 is KGHSH and CDR2 LQKENI. Germline trimming cut 3 bases from V and 8 bases from J; bases unmatched to any gene: 6. The CDR3 totals 15 residues. The CDR3 nucleotides are TGTGCCAGCTCACCCCGACAGGGGTATGATTCACCCCTCCACTTT. Protein: CASSPRQGYDSPLHF. Full variable domain (outside the CDR3, taken from reference TRBV18 and TRBJ1-6): NAGVMQNPRHLVRRRGQEARLRCSPMKGHSHVYWYRQLPEEGLKFMVYLQKENIIDESGMPKERFSAEFPKEGPSILRIQQVVRGDSAAYFCASSPRQGYDSPLHFGNGTRLTVT.

The chain's CDR3 is CASSLLGSNQPQHF. For the CDR3, the DNA is TGTGCCAGCAGCTTACTAGGTAGCAATCAGCCCCAGCATTTT. The chain recombines TRBV11-2 with TRBJ1-5, with D uncertain. CDR1 is SGHAT and CDR2 is FQNNGV in the germline V gene. The CDR3 is 14 amino acids. Trimming took off 2 bases at V and 0 bases at J, with 5 bases between the two ends.

CDR3 DNA sequence: TGTGCCAGCAGTGATCAGAAAAACACTGAAGCTTTCTTT. Protein product: CASSDQKNTEAFF. The rearrangement joins TRBV6-1 to TRBJ1-1; D is uncertain. The CDR3 runs 13 residues. V was pared by 3 bases and J by 2 bases, with 7 bases between. Per the germline V gene, CDR1 is MNHNS and CDR2 is SASEGT.

The genes are TRBV6-4 and TRBJ2-2; TRBD1 agrees at 11 bases. This CDR3 is built from 13 residues. Germline loops: CDR1 MRHNA, CDR2 SNTAGT. The V segment lost 9 bases and the J segment 4 bases; nucleotides outside the gene matches: 1. CDR3 residues: CARGTGGTGELFF. CDR3 nucleotide sequence: TGTGCCAGAGGGACAGGGGGCACCGGGGAGCTGTTTTTT.